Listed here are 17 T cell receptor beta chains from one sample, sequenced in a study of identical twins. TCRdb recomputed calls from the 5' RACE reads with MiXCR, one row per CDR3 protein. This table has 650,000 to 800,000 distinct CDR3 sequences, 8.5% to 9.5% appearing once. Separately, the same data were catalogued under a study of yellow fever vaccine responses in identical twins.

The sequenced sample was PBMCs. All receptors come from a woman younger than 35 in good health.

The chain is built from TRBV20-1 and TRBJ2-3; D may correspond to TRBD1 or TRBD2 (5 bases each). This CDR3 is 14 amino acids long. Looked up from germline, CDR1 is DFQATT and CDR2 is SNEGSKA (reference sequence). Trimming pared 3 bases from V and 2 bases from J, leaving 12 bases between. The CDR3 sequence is CSASLQGDTDTQYF. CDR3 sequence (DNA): TGCAGTGCTAGTCTCCAGGGAGACACAGATACGCAGTATTTT.

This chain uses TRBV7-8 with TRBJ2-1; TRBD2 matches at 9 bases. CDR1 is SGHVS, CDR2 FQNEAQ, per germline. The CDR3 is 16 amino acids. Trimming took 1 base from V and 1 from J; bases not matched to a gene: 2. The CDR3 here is CASSLDSGRSYNEQFF. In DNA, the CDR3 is TGTGCCAGCAGCTTAGATAGCGGGAGATCCTACAATGAGCAGTTCTTC.

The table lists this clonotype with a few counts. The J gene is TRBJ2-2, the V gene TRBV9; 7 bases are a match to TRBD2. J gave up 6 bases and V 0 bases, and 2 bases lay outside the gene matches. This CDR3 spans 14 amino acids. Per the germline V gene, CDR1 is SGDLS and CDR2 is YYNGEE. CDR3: CASSVEGGAGELFF. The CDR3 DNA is TGTGCCAGCAGCGTAGAGGGAGGGGCCGGGGAGCTGTTTTTT. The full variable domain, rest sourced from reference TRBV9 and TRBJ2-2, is DSGVTQTPKHLITATGQRVTLRCSPRSGDLSVYWYQQSLDQGLQFLIQYYNGEERAKGNILERFSAQQFPDLHSELNLSSLELGDSALYFCASSVEGGAGELFFGEGSRLTVL.

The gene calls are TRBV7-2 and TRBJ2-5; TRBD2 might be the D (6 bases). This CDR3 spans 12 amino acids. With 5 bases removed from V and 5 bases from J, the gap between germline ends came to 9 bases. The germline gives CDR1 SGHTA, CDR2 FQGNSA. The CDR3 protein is CASSGGWETQYF. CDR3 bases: TGTGCCAGCAGCGGGGGGTGGGAGACCCAGTACTTC. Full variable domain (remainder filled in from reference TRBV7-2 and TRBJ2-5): GAGVSQSPSNKVTEKGKDVELRCDPISGHTALYWYRQSLGQGLEFLIYFQGNSAPDKSGLPSDRFSAERTGGSVSTLTIQRTQQEDSAVYLCASSGGWETQYFGPGTRLLVL.

The CDR3 sequence is CAISEGQGPEQYF. In DNA form, the CDR3 reads TGTGCCATCAGTGAGGGACAGGGCCCCGAGCAGTACTTC. V and J are TRBV10-3 and TRBJ2-7, with 8 bases fitting TRBD1. The CDR3 covers 13 residues. The J segment lost 6 bases and the V segment lost 2 bases, leaving 3 bases of the junction unmatched. CDR1 is ENHRY and CDR2 is SYGVKD in the germline V gene.

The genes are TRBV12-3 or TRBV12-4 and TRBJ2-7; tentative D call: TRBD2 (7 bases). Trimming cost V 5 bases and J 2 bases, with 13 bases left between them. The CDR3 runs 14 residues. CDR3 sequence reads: CASSRGGAPYEQYF. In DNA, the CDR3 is TGTGCCAGCAGTCGTGGGGGGGCCCCCTACGAGCAGTACTTC.

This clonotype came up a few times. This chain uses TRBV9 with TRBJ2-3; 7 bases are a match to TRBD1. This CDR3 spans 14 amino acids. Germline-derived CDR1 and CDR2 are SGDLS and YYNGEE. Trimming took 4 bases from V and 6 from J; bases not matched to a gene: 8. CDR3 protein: CASSYDDREDTQYF. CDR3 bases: TGTGCCAGCAGCTATGACGACAGGGAGGATACGCAGTATTTT.

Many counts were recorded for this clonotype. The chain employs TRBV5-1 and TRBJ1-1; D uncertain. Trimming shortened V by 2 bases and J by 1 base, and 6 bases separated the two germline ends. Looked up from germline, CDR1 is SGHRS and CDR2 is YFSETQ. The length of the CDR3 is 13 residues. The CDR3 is CASSFPPNTEAFF. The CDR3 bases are TGCGCCAGCAGCTTCCCACCGAACACTGAAGCTTTCTTT.

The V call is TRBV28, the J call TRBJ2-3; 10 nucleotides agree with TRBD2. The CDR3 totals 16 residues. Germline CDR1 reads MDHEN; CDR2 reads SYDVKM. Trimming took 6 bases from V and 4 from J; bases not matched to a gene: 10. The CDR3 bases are TGTGCCAGCAGACTTCCTAGCGGGAGAAGCCCAGATACGCAGTATTTT. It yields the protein CASRLPSGRSPDTQYF.

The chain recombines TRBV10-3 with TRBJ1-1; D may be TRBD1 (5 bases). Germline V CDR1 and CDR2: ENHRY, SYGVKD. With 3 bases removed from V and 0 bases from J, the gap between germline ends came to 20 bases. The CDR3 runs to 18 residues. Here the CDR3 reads CAISDQKGAPRMNTEAFF. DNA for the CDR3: TGTGCCATCAGTGACCAAAAAGGGGCGCCGCGGATGAACACTGAAGCTTTCTTT.

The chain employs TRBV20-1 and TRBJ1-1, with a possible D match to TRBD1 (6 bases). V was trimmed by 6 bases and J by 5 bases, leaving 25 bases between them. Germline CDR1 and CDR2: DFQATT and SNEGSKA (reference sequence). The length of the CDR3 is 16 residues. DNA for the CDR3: TGCAGTGCCGACGATCGGCGAAGGGGGGTGGGAACTGAAGCTTTCTTT. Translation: CSADDRRRGVGTEAFF.

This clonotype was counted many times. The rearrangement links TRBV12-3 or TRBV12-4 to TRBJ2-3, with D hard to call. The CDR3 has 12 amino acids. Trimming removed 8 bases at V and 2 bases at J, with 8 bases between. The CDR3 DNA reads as TGTGCCAGCGGCTTAAACACAGATACGCAGTATTTT. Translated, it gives CASGLNTDTQYF.

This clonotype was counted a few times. CDR3 protein: CASSFDRAGGTQYF. CDR3 sequence (DNA): TGCGCCAGCAGCTTCGACAGGGCGGGCGGGACCCAGTACTTC. V is TRBV5-1 and J is TRBJ2-5; 7 positions match TRBD1. Germline trimming cut 2 bases from V and 7 bases from J; bases unmatched to any gene: 8. The CDR3 contains 14 residues. CDR1 and CDR2 from the germline V gene are SGHRS and YFSETQ.

This CDR3 reads CAISESRAYEQYF. The CDR3 DNA is TGTGCCATCAGTGAGTCCCGGGCCTACGAGCAGTACTTC. This sequence joins TRBV10-3 and TRBJ2-7; D call uncertain. The CDR3 extends over 13 amino acids. Germline lookup yields CDR1 ENHRY and CDR2 SYGVKD. The V and J ends lost 0 bases and 2 bases respectively, with 5 bases between them.

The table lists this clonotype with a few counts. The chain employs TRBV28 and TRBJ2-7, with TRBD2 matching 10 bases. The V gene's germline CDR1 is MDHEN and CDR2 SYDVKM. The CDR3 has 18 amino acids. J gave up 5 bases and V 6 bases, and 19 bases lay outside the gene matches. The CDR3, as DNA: TGTGCCAGCAGCCTTCTAGCGGGAGTAATTATGGGGAGTAACGAGCAGTACTTC. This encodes CASSLLAGVIMGSNEQYF.

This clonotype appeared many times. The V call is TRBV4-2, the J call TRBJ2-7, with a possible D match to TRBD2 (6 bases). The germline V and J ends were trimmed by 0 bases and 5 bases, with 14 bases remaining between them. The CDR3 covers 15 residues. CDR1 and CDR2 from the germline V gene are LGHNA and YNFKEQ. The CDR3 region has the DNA TGTGCCAGCAGCCAAGAGTTGCGGGACTCGGACGAGCAGTACTTC. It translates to CASSQELRDSDEQYF.

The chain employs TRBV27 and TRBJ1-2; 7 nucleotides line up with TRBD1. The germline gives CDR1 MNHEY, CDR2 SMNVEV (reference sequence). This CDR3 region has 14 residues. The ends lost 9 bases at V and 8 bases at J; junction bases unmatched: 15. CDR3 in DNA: TGTGCCAGTTCTGACAGGGCCCTCGAATCAGGCTACACCTTC. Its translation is CASSDRALESGYTF.